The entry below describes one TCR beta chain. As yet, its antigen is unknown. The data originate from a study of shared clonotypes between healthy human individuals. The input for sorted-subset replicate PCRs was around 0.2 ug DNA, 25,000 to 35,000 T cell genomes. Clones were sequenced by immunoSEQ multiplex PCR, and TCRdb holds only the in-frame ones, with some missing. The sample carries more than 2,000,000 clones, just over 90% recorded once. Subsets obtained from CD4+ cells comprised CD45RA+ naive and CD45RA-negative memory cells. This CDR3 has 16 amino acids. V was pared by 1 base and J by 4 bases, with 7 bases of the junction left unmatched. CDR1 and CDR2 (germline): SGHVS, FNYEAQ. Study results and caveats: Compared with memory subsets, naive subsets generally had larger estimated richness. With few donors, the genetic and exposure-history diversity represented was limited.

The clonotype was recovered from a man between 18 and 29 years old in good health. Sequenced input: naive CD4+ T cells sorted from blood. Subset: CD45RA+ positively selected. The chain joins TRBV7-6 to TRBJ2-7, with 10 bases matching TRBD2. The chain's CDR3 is CASSLGSSSGGYEQYF. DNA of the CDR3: TGTGCCAGCAGCTTAGGCTCATCTAGCGGGGGTTACGAGCAGTACTTC.